This TCR beta chain was profiled in a study of cytomegalovirus exposure and HLA in healthy donors (dated by TCRdb to between 2016 and 2019). As for the study more broadly: An earlier analysis of roughly 570 of the donors reported approximately 300 Gb of sequence data and around 100 million unique TCR beta sequences obtained from around 180 million T cells. Around 330 gigabases of sequencing data and around 90 million unique TCR sequences made up an early release that covered several hundred HLA-typed donors. The genetic ancestry cluster associated with self-reported Caucasian donors included roughly four fifths of the approximately 400 genotyped donors. The study aimed to test whether signatures of past pathogen exposure could be identified by cataloging public T cell receptors. The T cell repertoires of some 700 subjects were profiled by immunosequencing and related to cytomegalovirus serostatus. A separate validation cohort of about 110 different subjects was used in addition to the approximately 670-subject first cohort. To predict cytomegalovirus infection status, the study brought together high-throughput TCR immunosequencing, statistical association of individual TCRs with disease status, and machine learning. A later analysis re-examined previously published TCR beta repertoires from 600 to 700 donors and added high-resolution HLA genotyping to investigate patterns of TCR occurrence. Rather than drawing on any new phenotypic data, the later analysis identified candidate immune exposures from TCR beta sequences and the way those sequences occurred across donors. An earlier analysis of around 640 of the donors used high-throughput TCR beta sequencing to judge whether each TCR beta V gene segment behaved as functional or pseudogenic. Donor age, sex, ethnicity and CMV serostatus were compiled together with the repertoire data. A later genetic analysis took genome-wide SNP genotypes for about 65% of the roughly 670 donors and used that subset as a discovery cohort. All discovery cohort repertoires had been generated on a single sequencing platform. HLA typing covered class I and class II loci at four-digit resolution. The number of donors typed differed by locus, with 629-630 for A, B, C, DRB1 and DQB1, 522 for DQA1, approximately 570 for DPA1, and around 450 for DPB1. Roughly 5 DR-DQ haplotypes were handled as single units for association and clustering, since linkage in the cohort was strong. Among under 450 genotyped donors of the cohort, an average of around 240,000 unique TCR beta nucleotide sequences were sequenced per donor, around 20% of them non-productive.

For this clone: Its antigen is currently not known. Base qualities are not recorded, but no much larger clone differs from it by a single base.

Study-level results and caveats: A further reported finding was that TCR beta sequences accurately predicted the HLA-A and HLA-B alleles for most subjects in the first cohort. Most TCR sequences were seen in very few donors, while some public TCRs were found in many individuals. The authors suggested that the approach could potentially be extended to other disease states and immunological phenotypes. An earlier analysis of approximately 590 of the donors showed that most TCR beta V segments appeared in productive rearrangements either about 90% or about 30% of the time, which broadly matched IMGT annotations. A later genetic analysis associated a missense DCLRE1C variant with V-gene and J-gene trimming of TCR beta chains, and an independent cohort replicated the association. Roughly uniform sequencing depth across donors was assumed in presence/absence analyses, although this assumption may not hold. A later analysis reported that several top co-occurrence clusters appeared linked to parvovirus B19, influenza, CMV and Epstein-Barr virus. Because some donors lacked HLA typing at each locus, the association tests relied only on the typed subset. A total of 164 TCR beta chains were listed by the study as associated with cytomegalovirus. According to a later analysis, most CMV-associated TCR beta chains appeared to be HLA-restricted, and the HLA associations seemed to be driven largely by CMV exposure. The sequencing pipeline was judged likely to have produced a cluster of highly shared sequence variants as a technical artifact. In a later analysis, over 15,000 TCR beta sequences were associated with specific HLA alleles at a false discovery rate of 0.05. For the cohort, immune exposure information was limited to CMV serostatus. Linkage disequilibrium might explain the correlated functional status among segregating V segments, but an unknown experimental factor could not be ruled out. A later genetic analysis reported fewer N-insertions in productive TCRs among donors in an Asian-associated ancestry cluster than the approximately 700-donor mean. Cytomegalovirus status was reported to be diagnosed by the classifier with high specificity and sensitivity in both the original and validation cohorts. Because counts were too low, roughly 16 rarely observed V segments, including chromosome 9 orphons, were left out of the earlier analysis of approximately 500 of the donors. In a later analysis, the rate of TCR association differed among HLA loci, with DRB1 alleles having the most associated TCRs and HLA-C alleles having the fewest. Only TCR beta chains were sequenced in this cohort, and the absence of alpha or paired-chain data limited detectable features. When HLA alleles, especially DR and DQ, strongly co-occurred, attributing TCR associations to individual alleles was difficult. In a later analysis, HLA-associated TCR beta chains showed more clonal expansion and lower generation probabilities than non-associated chains that were equally common. In vitro tests confirmed that a few of the cytomegalovirus-associated TCR beta chains recognize cytomegalovirus antigens.

The cohort comprised 710 or so healthy bone marrow donors. All cohort members were sampled while nominally healthy, although unrecorded immune exposures were likely present. The donor tested CMV seronegative, placing the donor among the 350 or so seronegative members of the cohort. A peripheral blood sample was provided by each donor, and peripheral blood mononuclear cells were used for TCR beta sequencing. The Qiagen DNeasy Blood Extraction Kit was used to extract genomic DNA from the blood cell samples. Library preparation used the immunoSEQ multiplex PCR assay. For the multiplex PCR, a mixture combining 60 forward primers for TCR Vbeta segments and 13 reverse primers for TCR Jbeta segments was used. The CDR3 region of rearranged TCR beta genes was amplified from genomic DNA by a multiplex PCR assay. Amplified TCR beta libraries were sequenced as 87-base-pair reads on the Illumina HiSeq System. The source study handled its data this way. In a later analysis, tens of millions of unique TCR beta chains were counted across the roughly 610 repertoires, and some 10 million of these chains were shared by at least two donors. Raw reads were error-corrected and collapsed into unique sequences by a nearest-neighbor algorithm in which closely related sequences were merged to remove PCR and sequencing errors. To assign V, D and J gene segments, CDR3 sequences were aligned to IMGT reference sequences. Each retained sequence needed at least a six-nucleotide match to both a V gene segment and a J gene segment. A rearrangement counted as productive if the CDR3 had no stop codons and remained in frame with V and J, and every other rearrangement counted as non-productive. CDR3 was defined by IMGT convention, running from the second conserved V-encoded cysteine to the conserved J-encoded phenylalanine. The earlier analysis of about 610 of the donors excluded sequences that lacked an unambiguous match to a single V gene segment. In an earlier analysis of several hundred of the donors, a V segment was called functional when productive rearrangements were above 56.7%, and segregating when the standard deviation between donors exceeded 5%. A statistical classification framework was developed to diagnose cytomegalovirus status using the catalog of TCR beta chain sequences. In a later analysis, TCR nucleotide sequences were compared against IMGT/GENE-DB human TR gene sequences so that V and J genes could be assigned. The TCRdist pipeline was used in a later analysis to assign CDR3 sequences and most-parsimonious VDJ recombination scenarios. A later analysis defined each TCR beta chain by its CDR3 amino acid sequence plus V-gene family, and excluded reads lacking a unique V-gene family. To address suspected cross-contamination and a sequencing artifact, a later analysis removed under 600 highly shared, low-generation-probability nucleotide sequences. A later analysis calculated a clonal expansion index for each public chain from normalized within-repertoire ranks of inferred template counts. In a later analysis, generation probabilities were computed with a VDJ recombination model fitted to out-of-frame rearrangements, and the resulting probabilities were checked against IGoR. Hypergeometric tests were used in a later analysis to score TCR-TCR, TCR-HLA and TCR-CMV co-occurrence, with a repertoire-size bias correction applied to the TCR pairs. In a later analysis, false discovery rates were estimated by permuting HLA or CMV assignments 20 times. In a later analysis, co-occurring TCRs were grouped using DBSCAN, and TCRdist sequence similarity was added for clustering within HLA-allele-positive subsets. Repertoires with fewer than 30,000 or more than 120,000 public chains, plus five repertoires with anomalous nucleotide sharing, were excluded from co-occurrence clustering. TCRdb obtained this table from immuneACCESS and retained in-frame rearrangements with V and J assigned. These tables miss some clones; where compared with another copy, unresolved V genes account for less than half of the shortfall, and the remainder is unexplained. The V and J calls and clone size are taken from that table; D and trimming were inferred from the DNA. Recorded for this sample are some 110,000 clones; about 80% of them occurred a single time. The top ten constitute approximately 2% of the sample.

Sequences were obtained from PBMCs. The TCR comes from a man younger than 40 in good health and CMV-seronegative.

The DNA sequence follows: TGTGCCAGCAGCCAGCTACAGGGGGCCAAAGAGACCCAGTACTTC. The translation is CASSQLQGAKETQYF. The receptor chain draws on TRBV14 and TRBJ2-5; TRBD1 lines up with 9 middle nucleotides. The CDR3, cysteine through phenylalanine, is 15 amino acids long. Only the CDR3 DNA is retained, 45 bases long and in frame from the first base. Germline trimming amounts to 3 bases on V and 3 bases on J, with 5 as the count of junction bases outside the gene matches. The germline V gene gives CDR1 as SGHDN and CDR2 as FVKESK.